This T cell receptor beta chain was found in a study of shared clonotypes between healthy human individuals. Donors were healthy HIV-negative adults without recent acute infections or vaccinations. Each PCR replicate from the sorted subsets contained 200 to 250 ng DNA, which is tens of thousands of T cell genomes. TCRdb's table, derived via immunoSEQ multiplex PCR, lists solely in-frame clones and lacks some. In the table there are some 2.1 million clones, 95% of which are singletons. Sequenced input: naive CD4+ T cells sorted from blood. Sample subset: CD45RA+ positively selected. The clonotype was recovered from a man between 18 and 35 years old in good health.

As DNA, the CDR3 is TGCGCCAGCAGCTTGGATGGACAGGGGAGAGATACGCAGTATTTT. It is translated as CASSLDGQGRDTQYF. The genes are TRBV5-1 and TRBJ2-3; 9 bases are shared with TRBD1. The CDR3 runs 15 residues. Germline V gene lookup returns CDR1 SGHRS and CDR2 YFSETQ. Trimming took 0 bases from V and 5 from J; bases not matched to a gene: 4. The full variable domain, rest sourced from reference TRBV5-1 and TRBJ2-3, is KAGVTQTPRYLIKTRGQQVTLSCSPISGHRSVSWYQQTPGQGLQFLFEYFSETQRNKGNFPGRFSGRQFSNSRSEMNVSTLELGDSALYLCASSLDGQGRDTQYFGPGTRLTVL.